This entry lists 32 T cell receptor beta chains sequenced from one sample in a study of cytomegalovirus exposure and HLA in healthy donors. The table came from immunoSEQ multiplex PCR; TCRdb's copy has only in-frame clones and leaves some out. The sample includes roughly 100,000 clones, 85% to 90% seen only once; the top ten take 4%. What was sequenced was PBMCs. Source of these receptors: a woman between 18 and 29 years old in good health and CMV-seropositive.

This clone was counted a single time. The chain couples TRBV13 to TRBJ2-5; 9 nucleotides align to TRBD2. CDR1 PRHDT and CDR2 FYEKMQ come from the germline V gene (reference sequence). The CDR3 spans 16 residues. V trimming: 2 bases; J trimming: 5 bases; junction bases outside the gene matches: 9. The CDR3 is CASSLPSGKTGETQYF. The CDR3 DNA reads TGTGCCAGCAGCTTACCTAGCGGGAAAACGGGGGAGACCCAGTACTTC.

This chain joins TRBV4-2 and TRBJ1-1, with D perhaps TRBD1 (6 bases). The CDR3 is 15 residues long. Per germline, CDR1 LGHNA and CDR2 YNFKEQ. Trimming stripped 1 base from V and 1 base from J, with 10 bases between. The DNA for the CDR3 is TGTGCCAGCAGCCAAGTAACAGGGAGGAACACTGAAGCTTTCTTT. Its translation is CASSQVTGRNTEAFF.

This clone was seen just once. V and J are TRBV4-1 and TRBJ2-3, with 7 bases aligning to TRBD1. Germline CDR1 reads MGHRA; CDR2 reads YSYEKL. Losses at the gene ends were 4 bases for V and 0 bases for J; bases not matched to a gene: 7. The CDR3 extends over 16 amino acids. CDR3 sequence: CASSPRDRASTDTQYF. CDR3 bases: TGCGCCAGCAGCCCCCGAGACAGGGCTAGCACAGATACGCAGTATTTT.

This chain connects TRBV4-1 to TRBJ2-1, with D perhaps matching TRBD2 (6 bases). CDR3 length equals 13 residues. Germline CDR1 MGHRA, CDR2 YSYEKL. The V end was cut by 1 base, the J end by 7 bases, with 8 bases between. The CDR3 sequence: CASSQAGGNEQFF. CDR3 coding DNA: TGCGCCAGCAGCCAAGCTGGGGGGAATGAGCAGTTCTTC.

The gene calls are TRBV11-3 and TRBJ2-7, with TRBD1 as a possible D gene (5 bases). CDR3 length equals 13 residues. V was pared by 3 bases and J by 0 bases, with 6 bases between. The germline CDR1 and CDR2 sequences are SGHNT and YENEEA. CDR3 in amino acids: CASSFDSSYEQYF. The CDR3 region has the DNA TGTGCCAGCAGCTTTGACAGCTCCTACGAGCAGTACTTC.

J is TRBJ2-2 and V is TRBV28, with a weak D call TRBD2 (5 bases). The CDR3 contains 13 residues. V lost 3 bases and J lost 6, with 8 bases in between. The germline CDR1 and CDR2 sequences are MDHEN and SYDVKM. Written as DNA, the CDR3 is TGTGCCAGCAGTTTTTCCGGGGCCGGGGAGCTGTTTTTT. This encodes CASSFSGAGELFF.

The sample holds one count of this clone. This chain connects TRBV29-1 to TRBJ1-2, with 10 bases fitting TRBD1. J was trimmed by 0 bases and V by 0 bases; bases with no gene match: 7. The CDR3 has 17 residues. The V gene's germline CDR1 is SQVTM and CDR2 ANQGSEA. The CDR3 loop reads CSVEEGDRGAPNYGYTF. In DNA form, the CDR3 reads TGCAGCGTTGAAGAGGGGGACAGGGGTGCCCCTAACTATGGCTACACCTTC.

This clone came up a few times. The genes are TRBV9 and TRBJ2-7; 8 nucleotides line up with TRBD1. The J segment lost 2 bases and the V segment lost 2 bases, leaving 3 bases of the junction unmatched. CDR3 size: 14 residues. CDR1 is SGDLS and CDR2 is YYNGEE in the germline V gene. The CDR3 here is CASSVGQGPYEQYF. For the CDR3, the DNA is TGTGCCAGCAGCGTCGGACAGGGCCCCTACGAGCAGTACTTC.

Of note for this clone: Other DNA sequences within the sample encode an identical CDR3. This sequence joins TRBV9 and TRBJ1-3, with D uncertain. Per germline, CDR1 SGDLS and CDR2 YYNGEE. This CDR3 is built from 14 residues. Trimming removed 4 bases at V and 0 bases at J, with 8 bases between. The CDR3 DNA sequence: TGTGCCAGCAGCCCCACCAGCTCTGGAAACACCATATATTTT. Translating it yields CASSPTSSGNTIYF.

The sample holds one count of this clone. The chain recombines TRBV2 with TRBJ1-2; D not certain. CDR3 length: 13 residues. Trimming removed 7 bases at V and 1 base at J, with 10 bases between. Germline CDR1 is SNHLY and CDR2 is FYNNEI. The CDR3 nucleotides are TGTGCCAGCAACAACGACAATAACTATGGCTACACCTTC. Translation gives CASNNDNNYGYTF.

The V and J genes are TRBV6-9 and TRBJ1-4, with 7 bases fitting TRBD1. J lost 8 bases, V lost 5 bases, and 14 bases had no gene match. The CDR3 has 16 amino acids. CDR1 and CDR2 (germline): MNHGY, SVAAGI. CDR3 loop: CASSAPDRRACEKLFF. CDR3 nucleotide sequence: TGTGCCAGCAGTGCTCCGGACAGGCGGGCCTGCGAAAAACTGTTTTTT.

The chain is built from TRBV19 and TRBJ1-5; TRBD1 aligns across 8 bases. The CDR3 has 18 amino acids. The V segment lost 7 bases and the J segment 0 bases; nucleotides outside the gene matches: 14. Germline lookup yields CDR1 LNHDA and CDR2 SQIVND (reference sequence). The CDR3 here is CASTSLWTGRYSNQPQHF. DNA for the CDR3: TGTGCCAGTACCTCACTGTGGACAGGGCGCTATAGCAATCAGCCCCAGCATTTT.

Here the CDR3 DNA reads TGTGCCAGCAGCCAAGAAGTTCGTTCCAGTAACTATGGCTACACCTTC. Translated: CASSQEVRSSNYGYTF. The chain joins TRBV4-2 to TRBJ1-2; no clear D gene. Trimming pared 0 bases from V and 1 base from J, leaving 12 bases between. Germline V CDR1 and CDR2: LGHNA, YNFKEQ. CDR3 length: 16 amino acids.

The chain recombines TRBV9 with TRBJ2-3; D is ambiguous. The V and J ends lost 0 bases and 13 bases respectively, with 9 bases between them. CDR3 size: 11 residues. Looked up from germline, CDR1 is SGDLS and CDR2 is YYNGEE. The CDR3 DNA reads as TGTGCCAGCAGCGTAGACGTGGAGAAGTATTTT. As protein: CASSVDVEKYF.

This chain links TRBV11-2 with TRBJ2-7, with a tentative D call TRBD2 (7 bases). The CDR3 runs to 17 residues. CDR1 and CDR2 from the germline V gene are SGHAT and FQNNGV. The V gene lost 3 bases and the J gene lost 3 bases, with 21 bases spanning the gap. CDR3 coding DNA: TGTGCCAGCAGCTTGGTGCTAACGGGGGGCCATGGCTACGAGCAGTACTTC. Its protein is CASSLVLTGGHGYEQYF.

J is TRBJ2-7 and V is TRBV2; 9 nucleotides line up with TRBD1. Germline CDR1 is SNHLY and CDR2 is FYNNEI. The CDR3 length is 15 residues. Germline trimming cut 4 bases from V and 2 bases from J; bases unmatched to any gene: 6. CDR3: CASSVEDRGAYEQYF. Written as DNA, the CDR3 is TGTGCCAGCAGTGTAGAGGACAGGGGAGCCTACGAGCAGTACTTC.

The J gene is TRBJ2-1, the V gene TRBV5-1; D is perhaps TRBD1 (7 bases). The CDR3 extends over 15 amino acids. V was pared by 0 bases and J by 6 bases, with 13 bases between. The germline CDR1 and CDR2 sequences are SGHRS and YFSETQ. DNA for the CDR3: TGCGCCAGCAGCTTGGGGCCCCAGGGGGGCAATGAGCAGTTCTTC. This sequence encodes CASSLGPQGGNEQFF.

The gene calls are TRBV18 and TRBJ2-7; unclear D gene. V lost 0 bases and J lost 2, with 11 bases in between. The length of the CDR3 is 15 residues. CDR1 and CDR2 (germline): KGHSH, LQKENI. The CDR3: CASSPPTPRTYEQYF. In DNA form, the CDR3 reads TGTGCCAGCTCACCACCAACACCTCGAACCTACGAGCAGTACTTC.

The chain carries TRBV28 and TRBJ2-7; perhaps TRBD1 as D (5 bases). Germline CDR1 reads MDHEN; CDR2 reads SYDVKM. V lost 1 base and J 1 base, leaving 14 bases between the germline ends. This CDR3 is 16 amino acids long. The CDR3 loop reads CASSLYRKNPSYEQYF. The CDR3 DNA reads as TGTGCCAGCAGTTTATACAGGAAAAATCCATCCTACGAGCAGTACTTC. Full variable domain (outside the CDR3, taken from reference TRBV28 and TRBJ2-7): DVKVTQSSRYLVKRTGEKVFLECVQDMDHENMFWYRQDPGLGLRLIYFSYDVKMKEKGDIPEGYSVSREKKERFSLILESASTNQTSMYLCASSLYRKNPSYEQYFGPGTRLTVT.

The CDR3 bases are TGTGCCAGCAGCCTCATAAAAACCGCCAGGGTTGCCTACGAGCAGTACTTC. Its translation is CASSLIKTARVAYEQYF. This chain links TRBV14 with TRBJ2-7; D may be TRBD1 (5 bases). CDR1 is SGHDN, CDR2 FVKESK, per germline. The CDR3 has 17 residues. V lost 4 bases and J 2 bases, leaving 21 bases between the germline ends.

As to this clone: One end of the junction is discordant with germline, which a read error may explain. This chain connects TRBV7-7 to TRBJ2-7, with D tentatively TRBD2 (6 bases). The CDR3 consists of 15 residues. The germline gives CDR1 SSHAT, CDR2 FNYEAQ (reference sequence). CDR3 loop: CASSLEWGEKYEQYF. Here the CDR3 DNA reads TGTGCTAGCAGCTTAGAATGGGGGGAGAAGTACGAGCAGTACTTC.

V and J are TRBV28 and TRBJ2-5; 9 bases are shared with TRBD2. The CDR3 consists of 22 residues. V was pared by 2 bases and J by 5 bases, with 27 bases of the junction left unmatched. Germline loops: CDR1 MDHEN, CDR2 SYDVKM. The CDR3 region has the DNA TGTGCCAGCAGTTTACCGGGTGGGACGAAAACGGAGGGACTAGCCGCCCCGGAGACCCAGTACTTC. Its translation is CASSLPGGTKTEGLAAPETQYF. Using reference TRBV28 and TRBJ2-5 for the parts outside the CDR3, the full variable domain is DVKVTQSSRYLVKRTGEKVFLECVQDMDHENMFWYRQDPGLGLRLIYFSYDVKMKEKGDIPEGYSVSREKKERFSLILESASTNQTSMYLCASSLPGGTKTEGLAAPETQYFGPGTRLLVL.

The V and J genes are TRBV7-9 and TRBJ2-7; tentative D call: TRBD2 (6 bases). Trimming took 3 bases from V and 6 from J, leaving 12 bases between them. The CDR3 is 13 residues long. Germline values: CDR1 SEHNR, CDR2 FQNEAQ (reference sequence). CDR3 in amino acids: CASSLGGRSEQYF. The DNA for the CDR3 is TGTGCCAGCAGCTTGGGGGGTCGCTCCGAGCAGTACTTC.

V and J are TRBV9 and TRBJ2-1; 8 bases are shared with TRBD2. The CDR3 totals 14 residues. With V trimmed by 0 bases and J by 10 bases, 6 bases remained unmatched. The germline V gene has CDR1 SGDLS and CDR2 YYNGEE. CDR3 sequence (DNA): TGTGCCAGCAGCGTAGAGGTAGCGGGATGGGAGCAGTTCTTC. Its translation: CASSVEVAGWEQFF.

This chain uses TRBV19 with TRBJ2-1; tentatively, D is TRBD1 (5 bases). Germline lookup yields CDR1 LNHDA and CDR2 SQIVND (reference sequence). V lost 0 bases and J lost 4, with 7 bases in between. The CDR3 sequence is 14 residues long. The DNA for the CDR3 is TGTGCCAGTAGTATAGACCCAGGGTACAATGAGCAGTTCTTC. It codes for CASSIDPGYNEQFF.

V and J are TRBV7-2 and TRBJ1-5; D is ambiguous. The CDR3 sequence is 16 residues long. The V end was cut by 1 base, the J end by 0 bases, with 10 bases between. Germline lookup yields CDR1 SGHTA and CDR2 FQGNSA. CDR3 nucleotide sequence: TGTGCCAGCAGCTTAGTAGCCAGATATAGCAATCAGCCCCAGCATTTT. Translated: CASSLVARYSNQPQHF.

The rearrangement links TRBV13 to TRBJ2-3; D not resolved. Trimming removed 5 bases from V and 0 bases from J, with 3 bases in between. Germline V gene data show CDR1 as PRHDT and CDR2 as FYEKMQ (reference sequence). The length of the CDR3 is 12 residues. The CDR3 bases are TGTGCCAGCAGCCGGAGCACAGATACGCAGTATTTT. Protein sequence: CASSRSTDTQYF.

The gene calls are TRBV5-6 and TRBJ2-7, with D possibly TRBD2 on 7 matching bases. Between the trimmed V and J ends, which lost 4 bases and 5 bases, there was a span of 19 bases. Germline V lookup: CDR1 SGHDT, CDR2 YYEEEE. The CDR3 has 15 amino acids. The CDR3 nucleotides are TGTGCCAGCAGCCTAACGGGGAGGGGGTTCCACGAGCAGTACTTC. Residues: CASSLTGRGFHEQYF. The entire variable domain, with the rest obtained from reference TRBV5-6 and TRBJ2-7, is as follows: DAGVTQSPTHLIKTRGQQVTLRCSPKSGHDTVSWYQQALGQGPQFIFQYYEEEERQRGNFPDRFSGHQFPNYSSELNVNALLLGDSALYLCASSLTGRGFHEQYFGPGTRLTVT.

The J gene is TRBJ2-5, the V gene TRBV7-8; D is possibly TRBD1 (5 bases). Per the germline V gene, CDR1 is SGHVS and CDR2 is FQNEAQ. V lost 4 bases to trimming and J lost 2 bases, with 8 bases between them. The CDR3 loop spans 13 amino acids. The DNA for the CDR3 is TGTGCCAGCAGCTCAGGGTTACAAGAGACCCAGTACTTC. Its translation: CASSSGLQETQYF.

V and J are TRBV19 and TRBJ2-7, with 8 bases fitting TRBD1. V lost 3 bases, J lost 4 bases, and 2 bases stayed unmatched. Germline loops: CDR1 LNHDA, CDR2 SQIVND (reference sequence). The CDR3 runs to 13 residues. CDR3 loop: CASSIGQGYEQYF. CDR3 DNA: TGTGCCAGTAGTATCGGACAGGGATACGAGCAGTACTTC. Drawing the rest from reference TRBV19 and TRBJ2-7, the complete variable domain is DGGITQSPKYLFRKEGQNVTLSCEQNLNHDAMYWYRQDPGQGLRLIYYSQIVNDFQKGDIAEGYSVSREKKESFPLTVTSAQKNPTAFYLCASSIGQGYEQYFGPGTRLTVT.

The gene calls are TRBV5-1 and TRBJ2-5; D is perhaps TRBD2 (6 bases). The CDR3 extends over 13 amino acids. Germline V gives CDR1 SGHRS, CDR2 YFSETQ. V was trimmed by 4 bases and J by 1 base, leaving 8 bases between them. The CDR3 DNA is TGCGCCAGCAGCATGGGACTCCAAGAGACCCAGTACTTC. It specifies CASSMGLQETQYF.

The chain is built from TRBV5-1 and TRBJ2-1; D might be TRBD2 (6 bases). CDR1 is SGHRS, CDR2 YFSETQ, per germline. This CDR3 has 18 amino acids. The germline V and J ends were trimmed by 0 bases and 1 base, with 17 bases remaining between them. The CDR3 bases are TGCGCCAGCAGCTTGGAGATGTGGCGGGACGGGTCCTACAATGAGCAGTTCTTC. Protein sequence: CASSLEMWRDGSYNEQFF.